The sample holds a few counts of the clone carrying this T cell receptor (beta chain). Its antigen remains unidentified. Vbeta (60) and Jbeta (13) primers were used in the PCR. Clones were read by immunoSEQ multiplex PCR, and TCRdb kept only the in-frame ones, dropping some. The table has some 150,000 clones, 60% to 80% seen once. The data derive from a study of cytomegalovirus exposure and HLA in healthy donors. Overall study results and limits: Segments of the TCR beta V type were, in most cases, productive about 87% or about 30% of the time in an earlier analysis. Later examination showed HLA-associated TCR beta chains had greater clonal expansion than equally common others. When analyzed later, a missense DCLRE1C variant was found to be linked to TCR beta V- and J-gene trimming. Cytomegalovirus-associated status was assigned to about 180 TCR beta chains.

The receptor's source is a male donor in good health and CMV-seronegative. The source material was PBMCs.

The CDR3 region has the DNA TGTGCCAGCAGTTTCCCCCGGACAGGTTCAGGGCAGCCCCAGCATTTT. It is translated as CASSFPRTGSGQPQHF. V is TRBV6-8 and J is TRBJ1-5; 7 bases are a match to TRBD1. Trimming cost V 4 bases and J 7 bases; bases outside gene matches: 13. Germline loops: CDR1 MNHGY, CDR2 SAAAGT. The CDR3 sequence is 16 residues long.